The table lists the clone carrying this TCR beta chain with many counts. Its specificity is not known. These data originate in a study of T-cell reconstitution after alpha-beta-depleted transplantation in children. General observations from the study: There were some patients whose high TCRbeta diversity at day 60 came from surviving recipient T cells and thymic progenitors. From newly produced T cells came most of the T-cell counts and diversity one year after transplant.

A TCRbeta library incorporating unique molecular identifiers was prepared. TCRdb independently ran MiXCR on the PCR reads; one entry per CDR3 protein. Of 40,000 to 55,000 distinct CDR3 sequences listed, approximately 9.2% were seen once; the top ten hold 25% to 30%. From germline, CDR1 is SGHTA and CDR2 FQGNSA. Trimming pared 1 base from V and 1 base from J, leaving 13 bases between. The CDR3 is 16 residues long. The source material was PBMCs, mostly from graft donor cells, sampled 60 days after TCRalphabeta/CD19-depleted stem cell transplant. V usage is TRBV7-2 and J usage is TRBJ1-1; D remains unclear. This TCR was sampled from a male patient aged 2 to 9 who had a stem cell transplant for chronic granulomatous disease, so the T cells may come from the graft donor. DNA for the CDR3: TGTGCCAGCAGCTTAGAAATAAAGGGTCGGAACACTGAAGCTTTCTTT. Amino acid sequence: CASSLEIKGRNTEAFF.